The 9 T cell receptor beta chains below come from one sample, sequenced in a study of T-cell memory formation after mild COVID-19. TCRdb re-derived calls from the 5' RACE reads in MiXCR, one entry per CDR3 protein. The table lists about 140,000 distinct CDR3 sequences, 15% to 20% of them singletons. The sequencing sample was made of PBMCs or a T cell subset sorted from them (not recorded which). These receptor sequences come from an adult woman who had mild COVID-19 (a few samples of this study predate the infection). Cell type and time point are not known.

This clonotype was detected a few times. V gene TRBV7-8 combines with J gene TRBJ2-5; D might be TRBD1 or TRBD2, each matching 5 bases. There are 14 residues in the CDR3. V lost 0 bases, J lost 5 bases, and 10 bases lay in between. Germline V gene data show CDR1 as SGHVS and CDR2 as FQNEAQ. The CDR3 here is CASSLARGGETQYF. CDR3 DNA: TGTGCCAGCAGCTTAGCGAGGGGTGGCGAGACCCAGTACTTC.

This clonotype occurred a few times. The chain recombines TRBV7-8 with TRBJ2-1; TRBD1 matches at 8 bases. Looked up from germline, CDR1 is SGHVS and CDR2 is FQNEAQ. The CDR3 consists of 15 residues. V dropped 4 bases and J dropped 3; count of bases not matched to a gene: 5. CDR3 sequence reads: CASSSGQGFYNEQFF. CDR3 coding DNA: TGTGCCAGCAGCTCAGGACAGGGTTTCTACAATGAGCAGTTCTTC. Together with reference TRBV7-8 and TRBJ2-1, the CDR3 gives the full variable domain: GAGVSQSPRYKVAKRGQDVALRCDPISGHVSLFWYQQALGQGPEFLTYFQNEAQLDKSGLPSDRFFAERPEGSVSTLKIQRTQQEDSAVYLCASSSGQGFYNEQFFGPGTRLTVL.

This clonotype turned up a few times. V and J are TRBV20-1 and TRBJ2-1; D ambiguous. In germline, CDR1 is DFQATT, CDR2 SNEGSKA (reference sequence). V lost 1 base and J 0 bases, leaving 13 bases between the germline ends. The CDR3 runs 16 residues. The CDR3 loop reads CSARGEDGLSYNEQFF. In nucleotides, the CDR3 is TGCAGTGCTAGAGGCGAAGATGGTCTCTCCTACAATGAGCAGTTCTTC.

This clonotype was observed a handful of times. CDR3 in amino acids: CASSEAIAGSQQYF. As DNA, the CDR3 is TGTGCCAGCAGTGAAGCTATCGCGGGGAGCCAGCAGTACTTC. The rearrangement joins TRBV2 to TRBJ2-7; maybe TRBD2 (6 bases). Germline V gene lookup returns CDR1 SNHLY and CDR2 FYNNEI. This CDR3 has 14 residues. Trimming removed 0 bases from V and 8 bases from J, with 14 bases in between.

This clonotype has a handful of counts. The rearrangement uses TRBV12-3 or TRBV12-4 and TRBJ2-7; TRBD2 matches 9 bases. The CDR3 consists of 15 residues. The V gene end was trimmed by 6 bases and the J gene end by 1 base; junction bases not matched to a gene: 7. For the CDR3, the DNA is TGTGCCAGCAGCTCTTATAGCGGGAGATCCTACGAGCAGTACTTC. Amino acids: CASSSYSGRSYEQYF.

This clonotype was seen at least ten times. This chain uses TRBV12-3 or TRBV12-4 with TRBJ1-5; D unclear. The CDR3 extends over 15 amino acids. Trimming removed 3 bases at V and 5 bases at J, with 14 bases between. The chain's CDR3 is CASSFRAQYDQPQHF. The CDR3 DNA follows: TGTGCCAGCAGTTTTAGGGCACAATACGATCAGCCCCAGCATTTT.

Many counts were recorded for this clonotype. The chain is built from TRBV11-2 and TRBJ2-3; 10 bases are a match to TRBD2. The CDR3 runs 15 residues. Germline CDR1 reads SGHAT; CDR2 reads FQNNGV. V was clipped by 4 bases and J by 1 base; unmatched bases: 2. In nucleotides, the CDR3 is TGTGCCAGCAGCTCGCTAGCGGGGGGCACAGATACGCAGTATTTT. Its protein is CASSSLAGGTDTQYF. Variable domain in full (rest from reference TRBV11-2 and TRBJ2-3): EAGVAQSPRYKIIEKRQSVAFWCNPISGHATLYWYQQILGQGPKLLIQFQNNGVVDDSQLPKDRFSAERLKGVDSTLKIQPAKLEDSAVYLCASSSLAGGTDTQYFGPGTRLTVL.

The sample holds a few counts of this clonotype. V gene TRBV4-3 combines with J gene TRBJ2-1; D remains unclear. The CDR3 is made up of 16 amino acids. Trimming removed 0 bases at V and 0 bases at J, with 9 bases between. Germline CDR1 LGHNA, CDR2 YSLEER. CDR3 DNA sequence: TGCGCCAGCAGCCAAGAGTGGCGAACCTCCTACAATGAGCAGTTCTTC. Its protein product is CASSQEWRTSYNEQFF.

The chain employs TRBV7-3 and TRBJ2-5; D gene uncertain. The CDR3 covers 13 residues. Germline-derived CDR1 and CDR2 are SGHTA and FQGTGA. Trimming left V 5 bases short and J 5 bases short, with 12 bases between. CDR3 protein: CASSRVSRETQYF. In DNA form, the CDR3 reads TGTGCCAGCAGCCGGGTGTCTCGGGAGACCCAGTACTTC.